One TCR beta chain is described in this entry. Method: immunoSEQ multiplex PCR; TCRdb's copy keeps in-frame clones and lacks some. The data hold fewer than 500,000 clones, with 75% to 90% observed a single time. CDR1 KGHDR and CDR2 SFDVKD come from the germline V gene. V lost 6 bases, J lost 9 bases, and 14 bases lay in between. There are 13 residues in the CDR3. This sample was taken from a study of blood T cell repertoires in COVID-19. The specimen sequenced was peripheral blood. V usage is TRBV24-1 and J usage is TRBJ2-1; possibly TRBD2 for D (7 bases). This clonotype was sampled from a woman aged 25-40 years with acute or convalescent COVID-19. CDR3 sequence: CATSLGGAGEQFF. The DNA for the CDR3 is TGTGCCACCAGTCTTGGGGGGGCGGGTGAGCAGTTCTTC.